This T cell receptor (beta chain) was captured by sequencing in a study of beta chain features in type 1 diabetes. Broader study findings: Since sequencing was performed on cDNA, cells with high TCR expression could be over-represented. Patients with Type 1 diabetes showed moderately but significantly shorter TCRB CDR3s in all four CD4+ subsets. Compared with healthy donors, patients appeared to share more similar naive, central memory and regulatory TCRB repertoires.

This clone was detected only a few times. Its antigen is not known. This CDR3 contains 16 residues. The germline V gene encodes CDR1 GTSNPN and CDR2 SVGIG (reference sequence). The trim removed 0 bases at V and 6 bases at J, leaving 7 bases unmatched. By way of CD45RO/CCR7/CD25/CD127/CD95/CD27, the CD4+ regulatory, stem cell-like memory, central memory and naive cells were sorted. Every bit of the isolated RNA underwent reverse transcription, so sequencing read expressed TCRB transcripts. Sequencing was performed with immunoSEQ multiplex PCR; in TCRdb, only in-frame clones are kept and a portion is missing. The table records about 360,000 clones, about 12% of them present only once.

The chain uses TRBV30 and TRBJ1-6, with 8 bases matching TRBD1. The sequenced sample was naive CD4+ T cells from blood. This receptor was obtained from a man aged 18 to 30 in good health. The CDR3 DNA is TGTGCCTGGAGTGTGATGTCTGGGACAGGTAATTCACCCCTCCACTTT. The encoded protein is CAWSVMSGTGNSPLHF.